Listed below are T cell receptor beta chains from one sample, sequenced in a study of blood T cell repertoires in COVID-19. Measured with immunoSEQ multiplex PCR; TCRdb has only the in-frame clones, and not every one. The table lists about 200,000 clones, less than 90% of them singletons. The source material was peripheral blood. The receptors derive from a man in his forties with active or convalescent COVID-19. Each CDR3 is given with its conserved first and last residue. The D gene is left open where the match is weak. Only part of the rows carry a size: once, few, many, or a class if the clone is expanded.

TRBD1	15	once	TRBJ1-2	TRBV6-5	CASSLDRGAGYGYTF	TGTGCCAGCAGCCTAGACAGGGGTGCAGGCTATGGCTACACCTTC
TRBD2	17	-	TRBJ2-7	TRBV2	CASRPTGLAGSSYEQYF	TGTGCCAGCAGACCGACGGGACTAGCGGGGAGCTCCTACGAGCAGTACTTC
-	14	-	TRBJ2-1	TRBV7-2	CASSPGIPYNEQFF	TGTGCCAGCAGCCCCGGGATTCCCTACAATGAGCAGTTCTTC
-	15	-	TRBJ2-1	TRBV14	CASSPGGLVVHEQFF	TGTGCCAGCAGCCCCGGTGGACTTGTTGTTCATGAGCAGTTCTTC
TRBD1	16	-	TRBJ1-6	TRBV7-6	CASSLSGTAIGAPLHF	TGTGCCAGCAGCTTATCCGGGACAGCCATAGGGGCACCCCTCCACTTT
TRBD2	15	-	TRBJ2-2	TRBV7-6	CASSIAGGPTGELFF	TGTGCCAGCAGCATAGCGGGGGGGCCAACCGGGGAGCTGTTTTTT
TRBD1	14	-	TRBJ2-7	TRBV11-2	CASSPQTGDYEQYF	TGTGCCAGCAGCCCCCAGACAGGGGACTACGAGCAGTACTTC
-	18	-	TRBJ2-1	TRBV9	CASSVGTFSQPPYNEQFF	TGTGCCAGCAGCGTAGGGACTTTCTCCCAACCCCCCTACAATGAGCAGTTCTTC
-	15	-	TRBJ1-3	TRBV27	CASSLSARSGNTIYF	TGTGCCAGCAGTTTATCGGCCCGCTCTGGAAACACCATATATTTT
-	14	-	TRBJ2-7	TRBV28	CASSTRGSSYEQYF	TGTGCCAGCAGTACCCGGGGGAGCTCCTACGAGCAGTACTTC
TRBD1	16	-	TRBJ2-3	TRBV5-1	CASSLPQGVSTDTQYF	TGCGCCAGCAGCTTACCCCAGGGGGTTAGCACAGATACGCAGTATTTT
TRBD1	16	-	TRBJ1-5	TRBV6-4	CASTTGQKISNQPQHF	TGTGCCAGCACCACGGGACAGAAAATTAGCAATCAGCCCCAGCATTTT
TRBD1	14	-	TRBJ2-5	TRBV5-1	CASSLATGVETQYF	TGCGCCAGCAGCTTGGCGACAGGGGTTGAGACCCAGTACTTC
TRBD1	14	-	TRBJ2-7	TRBV19	CASSILQGAYEQYF	TGTGCCAGTAGTATTTTACAGGGGGCTTACGAGCAGTACTTC
-	19	-	TRBJ2-7	TRBV4-1	CASSQGQGFSYFNSYEQYF	TGCGCCAGCAGCCAAGGCCAGGGGTTCTCATATTTTAATTCCTACGAGCAGTACTTC
TRBD1	14	-	TRBJ1-1	TRBV9	CASSPDRANSEAFF	TGTGCCAGCAGCCCTGACAGGGCAAACTCTGAAGCTTTCTTT
-	14	-	TRBJ1-1	TRBV7-8	CASSPDHRNTEAFF	TGTGCCAGCAGCCCCGACCACAGGAACACTGAAGCTTTCTTT
TRBD1	13	few	TRBJ1-5	TRBV6-5	CASSNTGDQPQHF	TGTGCCAGCAGCAACACAGGGGATCAGCCCCAGCATTTT
TRBD1	15	-	TRBJ1-1	TRBV7-9	CASSSETGMNTEAFF	TGTGCCAGCAGCTCGGAGACAGGGATGAACACTGAAGCTTTCTTT
-	14	-	TRBJ1-5	TRBV18	CASSQAIGVQPQHF	TGTGCCAGCTCCCAAGCAATAGGGGTTCAGCCCCAGCATTTT